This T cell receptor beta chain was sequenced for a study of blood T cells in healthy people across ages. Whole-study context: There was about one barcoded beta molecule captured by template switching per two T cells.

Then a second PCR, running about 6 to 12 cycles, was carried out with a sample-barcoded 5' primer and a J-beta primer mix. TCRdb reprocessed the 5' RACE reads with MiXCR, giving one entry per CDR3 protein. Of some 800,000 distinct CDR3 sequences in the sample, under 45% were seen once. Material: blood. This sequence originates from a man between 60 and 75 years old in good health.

The CDR3 nucleotides are TGTGCCAGCAGCCCCGTCAGGACAGGGAAGAAGGAGCAGTTCTTC. Protein sequence: CASSPVRTGKKEQFF. The V gene is TRBV7-2, the J gene TRBJ2-1, with 8 bases that match TRBD1. The CDR3 spans 15 residues. The germline CDR1 and CDR2 sequences are SGHTA and FQGNSA. V shed 5 bases, J shed 10 bases, and the junction held 13 bases outside the gene matches.